The source of this TCR beta chain is a study of human thymus T cells (dated by TCRdb to 2019 to 2021). A note on the overall study: The study described the TCR alpha and beta repertoires in about eight infant thymus samples and a few matching peripheral blood samples. Donor ages ranging from about 6 to 250 days were recorded, and a handful of male and a couple of female infants were included in the cohort. Summary of the overall study and its limitations: On average, about 800,000 unique TCRB clonotypes were obtained from thymus samples, compared with 70,000 to 100,000 from blood samples. Usage of V and J gene segments appeared to be biased in both the thymic and the peripheral blood repertoires.

The CDR3, from cysteine to phenylalanine, totals 16 residues. The entry retains the CDR3 DNA only, 48 bases that are in frame from base 1. This clone was found once. There is no known antigen for this receptor. Base qualities were left out, and no much larger clone turns up one base away. Donors were immunologically healthy infants undergoing open corrective cardiac surgery for congenital heart defects in Finland. During surgery, a small about 0.5-1 mL aliquot of peripheral blood was collected from four of the eight donors. For blood samples, genomic DNA was extracted from all available leukocytes instead of from a fixed number of cells. ACK lysis buffer was used to clear erythrocytes from the blood, and the leukocytes were then kept as pellets at -70 degrees C. Genomic DNA was extracted from frozen cell pellets with a QIAsymphony instrument. The immunoSEQ multiplex PCR assay was used to amplify the TCRB and TCRAD loci from a standardized quantity of quality-controlled genomic DNA. Amplicons spanned the V(D)J region at a length sufficient to cover the CDR3 and identify V and J genes. Amplicon sequencing was performed on an Illumina platform through the commercial immunoSEQ service. For the original study's pipeline: Corrections for primer bias and sequencing errors followed previously described methods, while TCRAD and TCRB definitions were based on the IMGT database. Repertoires were analysed with immunoSEQ Analyzer 3.0 and VDJTools, covering basic statistics, V/J segment usage, diversity estimates, rarefaction and pairwise overlap. Chao1, ChaoE, Efron-Thisted, Shannon and inverse Simpson indices were used to estimate diversity, which was also estimated on datasets down-sampled to the smallest sample. Repertoire overlap was assessed by strict matching of CDR3 nucleotide sequence, V gene and J gene, and clustering was done by Jaccard-based multidimensional scaling. TCRdb mirrors the immuneACCESS table, restricted to in-frame sequences. Some clones are absent from its copies; in checked studies, under half trace to an unresolved V gene, and the reason for the others is unknown. From that table come the V and J calls and clone size; the DNA was used to work out D and trimming. For this sample there are 40,000 to 55,000 clones; about 94% appear just once. The top ten clonotypes cover about 0.13% of the sample.

The sequence came from a boy younger than two with a congenital heart defect but otherwise immunologically healthy. Specimen: blood. The chain links TRBV1 with TRBJ2-5; the D call in the table, TRBD2, was not verified against the DNA. TRBV1 is recorded as a pseudogene. The DNA sequence reads TGCACCAGCAGCCAAGAAGAGCGGGGGGCTTCGGAGACCCAGTACTTC. It encodes CTSSQEERGASETQYF.